The 5 T cell receptor beta chains listed next were all sequenced from one sample in a study of blood T cell repertoires in COVID-19. Clones were sequenced by immunoSEQ multiplex PCR, and TCRdb holds only the in-frame ones, with some missing. Of 120,000 to 150,000 clones in the sample, approximately 91% were seen once. Sequenced material: peripheral blood. Receptors originate from a man aged 45 to 65 with active or convalescent COVID-19.

The V gene is TRBV28, the J gene TRBJ2-2; TRBD1 might be the D (5 bases). The V and J ends lost 10 bases and 3 bases respectively, with 18 bases between them. The germline CDR1 and CDR2 sequences are MDHEN and SYDVKM. This CDR3 comprises 15 residues. The CDR3 loop is CATSSVQVDTGELFF. As DNA, the CDR3 is TGTGCCACCTCCTCAGTACAGGTCGACACCGGGGAGCTGTTTTTT.

The genes are TRBV7-9 and TRBJ2-1, with 7 positions matching TRBD1. This CDR3 comprises 15 residues. Per the germline V gene, CDR1 is SEHNR and CDR2 is FQNEAQ (reference sequence). Trimming removed 3 bases from V and 8 bases from J; junction bases left unmatched: 10. The CDR3, as DNA: TGTGCCAGCAGCTTTTACTTGACAGGGCGGGATGAGCAGTTCTTC. This sequence encodes CASSFYLTGRDEQFF.

This rearrangement joins TRBV11-3 to TRBJ2-1; 7 bases map to TRBD2. Per the germline V gene, CDR1 is SGHNT and CDR2 is YENEEA. The CDR3 length is 15 residues. The trim removed 5 bases at V and 2 bases at J, leaving 6 bases unmatched. Here the CDR3 reads CASSPTGTTYNEQFF. The CDR3 bases are TGTGCCAGCAGCCCCACTGGGACTACCTACAATGAGCAGTTCTTC.

This chain connects TRBV18 to TRBJ2-7; D call uncertain. Trimming took off 5 bases at V and 3 bases at J, with 5 bases between the two ends. This CDR3 is built from 11 residues. Germline V lookup: CDR1 KGHSH, CDR2 LQKENI. The CDR3 protein is CASSSNYEQYF. The CDR3, as DNA: TGTGCCAGCTCATCAAACTACGAGCAGTACTTC.

This clone was picked up one time. The rearrangement uses TRBV5-5 and TRBJ1-2; D gene unclear. CDR1 SGHKS and CDR2 YYEKEE come from the germline V gene (reference sequence). V lost 0 bases, J lost 7 bases, and 13 bases lay in between. This CDR3 has 14 amino acids. CDR3 DNA sequence: TGTGCCAGCAGCTTGGCCCTAAGAGAACGTGGCTACACCTTC. This codes for CASSLALRERGYTF.